The rows below give T cell receptor beta chains drawn from one sample of a study of cytomegalovirus exposure and HLA in healthy donors. Some clones are missing from TCRdb's copy, which holds only in-frame ones; the method was immunoSEQ multiplex PCR. Of 83,000 or so clones in the sample, roughly 80% were seen once. The sequenced material came from PBMCs. These receptors all come from a man aged 30 to 45 in good health and CMV-seropositive. The CDR3 runs from the conserved cysteine through the conserved F or W. The order of the fields is D gene, J gene, V gene, CDR3 DNA, CDR3 protein. The D gene is left open where the match is weak.

.	TRBJ2-1	TRBV28	TGTGCCAGCAGCCAAACTAGAGGGAATGAGCAGTTCTTC	CASSQTRGNEQFF
TRBD2	TRBJ2-7	TRBV2	TGTGCCAGCAGTGAAGTTCGGGGGGGAATCTACGAGCAGTACTTC	CASSEVRGGIYEQYF
TRBD2	TRBJ2-3	TRBV4-1	TGCGCCAGCAGCCCATGGACGGGGGGGCAGGGGGATACGCAGTATTTT	CASSPWTGGQGDTQYF
.	TRBJ1-1	TRBV29-1	TGCAGCGTACAGGGCGGCATGAACACTGAAGCTTTCTTT	CSVQGGMNTEAFF
TRBD2	TRBJ2-7	TRBV27	TGTGCCAGCAGTTTAGCGGGGGGCTACGAGCAGTACTTC	CASSLAGGYEQYF
.	TRBJ1-2	TRBV5-1	TGCGCCAGCAGTCGACAGTTATCTTCTGCCTATGGCTACACCTTC	CASSRQLSSAYGYTF
.	TRBJ2-3	TRBV9	TGTGCCAGCAGCGTAGGAGAAAGCACAGATACGCAGTATTTT	CASSVGESTDTQYF
.	TRBJ2-5	TRBV6-4	TGTGATACAGGGGAGACCCAGTACTTC	CDTGETQYF
.	TRBJ2-5	TRBV18	TGTGCCAGCTCACCAGGCTCAGGGCCTGAGCAGTACTTC	CASSPGSGPEQYF
TRBD1	TRBJ2-2	TRBV18	TGTGCCAGCTCACCATATAGGACAGGGGCCGGGGAGCTGTTTTTT	CASSPYRTGAGELFF